The 18 T cell receptor beta chains below come from one sample, sequenced in a study of lung T cells in sarcoidosis with Löfgren's syndrome. TCRdb itself ran the reads through MiXCR, one entry per CDR3 protein. The repertoire includes 810 or so distinct CDR3 sequences, 25% to 35% of them detected once, and around 26% sits in the top ten. The specimen was CD4+ T cells from bronchoalveolar lavage fluid. All receptors derive from a human donor with sarcoidosis (Löfgren's syndrome or another form), or a control subject (not recorded which).

By share of the sample, this clonotype is hyperexpanded. The chain carries TRBV7-2 and TRBJ1-4; a weak D match, TRBD1 (5 bases). Germline lookup yields CDR1 SGHTA and CDR2 FQGNSA. The CDR3 runs to 15 residues. Trimming left V 5 bases short and J 0 bases short, with 10 bases between. CDR3 sequence (DNA): TGTGCCAGCAGCCAACAGGTCGCAACTAATGAAAAACTGTTTTTT. This translates into CASSQQVATNEKLFF. Full variable domain (outside the CDR3, taken from reference TRBV7-2 and TRBJ1-4): GAGVSQSPSNKVTEKGKDVELRCDPISGHTALYWYRQSLGQGLEFLIYFQGNSAPDKSGLPSDRFSAERTGGSVSTLTIQRTQQEDSAVYLCASSQQVATNEKLFFGSGTQLSVL.

This clonotype was observed once. The junction and the germline gene differ at one end; a read error may be behind it. The J gene is TRBJ1-1, the V gene TRBV20-1; D unresolved. Germline CDR1 is DFQATT and CDR2 is SNEGSKA (reference sequence). This CDR3 has 11 residues. The CDR3 loop reads CSAGRSTEASF. The CDR3 bases are TGCAGTGCTGGGAGGAGTACTGAAGCTTCCTTT.

This clonotype has ten or more counts. V is TRBV18 and J is TRBJ1-6, with D maybe TRBD1 (5 bases). V dropped 2 bases and J dropped 10 bases, with 21 bases sitting between them. CDR1 KGHSH and CDR2 LQKENI come from the germline V gene. CDR3 length: 17 residues. The CDR3 loop is CASSPSAGHSNFSPLHF. In DNA form, the CDR3 reads TGTGCCAGCTCACCAAGTGCAGGACATTCCAATTTCTCACCCCTCCACTTT.

By proportion, this clonotype is large. This chain connects TRBV7-2 to TRBJ1-3; D not certain. V shed 5 bases and J shed 0 bases, with 11 bases lying between them. The germline V gene has CDR1 SGHTA and CDR2 FQGNSA. This CDR3 is built from 15 residues. In nucleotides, the CDR3 is TGTGCCAGCAGCCCCCAGACGAGCTCTGGAAACACCATATATTTT. Its protein is CASSPQTSSGNTIYF.

This clonotype is categorized as medium-sized. V is TRBV6-2 or TRBV6-3 and J is TRBJ2-7, with D possibly being TRBD1 (6 bases). Germline CDR1 MNHEY, CDR2 SVGEGT. The CDR3 sequence is 11 residues long. The ends were cut back, 5 bases at V and 6 bases at J, with 8 bases in the middle. The CDR3: CASSTGTEQYV. The CDR3 DNA follows: TGTGCCAGCAGTACAGGGACCGAGCAGTACGTC.

By sample fraction, this clonotype is large. The CDR3 is CASTPPGPLPEAFF. The CDR3 coding sequence is TGTGCCAGCACACCTCCGGGACCCCTACCTGAAGCTTTCTTT. V usage is TRBV6-1 and J usage is TRBJ1-1; tentative D call: TRBD1 (5 bases). CDR3 size: 14 residues. Germline V gene data show CDR1 as MNHNS and CDR2 as SASEGT. Trimming left V 7 bases short and J 6 bases short, with 18 bases between.

This clonotype was recorded many times. The gene calls are TRBV6-1 and TRBJ2-7; 9 positions match TRBD1. V trimming: 6 bases; J trimming: 0 bases; junction bases outside the gene matches: 12. This CDR3 has 17 amino acids. Germline loops: CDR1 MNHNS, CDR2 SASEGT. CDR3: CASSQALGQGSSYEQYF. DNA for the CDR3: TGTGCCAGCAGCCAGGCCCTCGGACAGGGGAGCTCCTACGAGCAGTACTTC.

In this sample, this clonotype is medium-sized. A much larger clone differs from this one at a single base, so this may be a read error. The chain is built from TRBV7-2 and TRBJ2-2, with no clear D. The germline V and J ends were trimmed by 11 bases and 4 bases, with 14 bases remaining between them. CDR1 is SGHTA and CDR2 is FQGNSA in the germline V gene. The CDR3 sequence is 13 residues long. CDR3 coding DNA: TGTGCCTTGCGGAAGTCGGGCACCGGGGAGCTGTTTTTT. This gives the protein CALRKSGTGELFF. The full variable domain, completed using reference TRBV7-2 and TRBJ2-2, is GAGVSQSPSNKVTEKGKDVELRCDPISGHTALYWYRQSLGQGLEFLIYFQGNSAPDKSGLPSDRFSAERTGGSVSTLTIQRTQQEDSAVYLCALRKSGTGELFFGEGSRLTVL.

This clonotype is labeled medium-sized. The chain uses TRBV12-3 or TRBV12-4 and TRBJ2-3, with TRBD2 matching over 11 bases. Trimming removed 1 base from V and 0 bases from J; junction bases left unmatched: 9. The CDR3 loop spans 19 amino acids. The CDR3 sequence: CASSLEGDASGRSTDTQYF. CDR3 DNA: TGTGCCAGCAGTTTAGAGGGAGATGCTAGCGGGAGGAGCACAGATACGCAGTATTTT.

As for this clonotype: This CDR3 is missing its conserved last phenylalanine or tryptophan, likely due to a read error. V usage is TRBV19 and J usage is TRBJ1-1, with 7 bases fitting TRBD1. Germline V gives CDR1 LNHDA, CDR2 SQIVND (reference sequence). CDR3 size: 14 residues. V shed 7 bases, J shed 1 base, and the junction held 6 bases outside the gene matches. CDR3 region: CASIRTGTNTEAFS. CDR3 sequence (DNA): TGTGCCAGTATTAGGACAGGAACGAACACTGAAGCTTTCTCT.

By proportion, this clonotype is large. V is TRBV19 and J is TRBJ1-1; D remains unclear. From germline, CDR1 is LNHDA and CDR2 SQIVND (reference sequence). V gave up 0 bases and J gave up 6 bases, with 5 bases separating them. This CDR3 contains 12 residues. Written as DNA, the CDR3 is TGTGCCAGTAGTATAGATCAAGCTGAAGCTTTCTTT. It encodes CASSIDQAEAFF.

With regard to this clonotype: One end of the junction does not line up with germline, which may come from a read error. The V and J genes are TRBV11-2 and TRBJ2-1; perhaps TRBD1 as D (5 bases). The CDR3 is made up of 14 amino acids. CDR1 and CDR2 from the germline V gene are SGHAT and FQNNGV. CDR3 bases: TGTGCCGGCAGCTTAGATTCAGGGATCAATGTGCAGTTCTTC. Amino acids: CAGSLDSGINVQFF.

By share, this clonotype ranks as large (0.1 to 1%). The chain couples TRBV28 to TRBJ2-3, with 7 bases that match TRBD1. Germline V CDR1 and CDR2: MDHEN, SYDVKM. The CDR3 consists of 17 residues. With V trimmed by 2 bases and J by 0 bases, 8 bases remained unmatched. The CDR3 is CASSLAPGQSSTDTQYF. The DNA of the CDR3 is TGTGCCAGCAGTTTAGCCCCGGGACAGTCTAGCACAGATACGCAGTATTTT. Variable domain in full (rest from reference TRBV28 and TRBJ2-3): DVKVTQSSRYLVKRTGEKVFLECVQDMDHENMFWYRQDPGLGLRLIYFSYDVKMKEKGDIPEGYSVSREKKERFSLILESASTNQTSMYLCASSLAPGQSSTDTQYFGPGTRLTVL.

This clonotype was counted a single time. The V and J genes are TRBV7-2 and TRBJ2-1, with 14 bases that match TRBD2. This CDR3 is built from 18 residues. CDR1 and CDR2 (germline): SGHTA, FQGNSA. With V trimmed by 7 bases and J by 2 bases, 10 bases remained unmatched. The CDR3 here is CASTSGLAGGRPYNEQFF. The CDR3 coding sequence is TGTGCCAGCACAAGCGGACTAGCGGGAGGCAGGCCCTACAATGAGCAGTTCTTC.

Turning to this clonotype: A read error is possible here, since a much larger clone lies one base away. This chain connects TRBV12-5 to TRBJ1-1; D uncertain. This CDR3 region has 11 residues. Trimming shortened V by 11 bases and J by 4 bases, and 11 bases separated the two germline ends. The germline CDR1 and CDR2 sequences are LGHNT and FRNRAP. The CDR3 DNA reads as TGTGCTGGCTCGGTGAGCACTGAAGCTTTCTTT. It specifies CAGSVSTEAFF.

By frequency in the sample, this clonotype is hyperexpanded (1% or more). The rearrangement links TRBV6-1 to TRBJ2-3, with 11 bases aligning to TRBD2. The V gene end was trimmed by 5 bases and the J gene end by 3 bases; junction bases not matched to a gene: 10. Per germline, CDR1 MNHNS and CDR2 SASEGT. The CDR3 spans 17 residues. The CDR3 protein is CASSLLAGAGGTDTQYF. DNA for the CDR3: TGTGCCAGCAGTTTACTAGCGGGGGCTGGGGGAACAGATACGCAGTATTTT.

Of note for this clonotype: One junction end does not reproduce the germline sequence, and a read error may be involved. The chain uses TRBV10-3 and TRBJ2-5; the D gene is possibly TRBD2 (6 bases). From germline, CDR1 is ENHRY and CDR2 SYGVKD. This CDR3 spans 11 amino acids. The CDR3 region has the DNA TGTGCCCTCCGGGGGTGGGAGGCCCAGCACTTC. Its protein product is CALRGWEAQHF.

Remarks on this clonotype: Its ends do not fully match the called genes, so a read error is possible. The rearrangement links TRBV6-6 to TRBJ2-5; D call uncertain. This CDR3 comprises 15 residues. Germline V gene sequence: CDR1 MNHNY, CDR2 SVGAGI (reference sequence). This chain's CDR3 is CASSYSGQGKDTQYF. Here the CDR3 DNA reads TGTGCCAGCAGTTACTCAGGGCAAGGGAAAGATACCCAGTACTTC.